This T cell receptor beta chain was sequenced for a study of T-cell memory formation after mild COVID-19. MiXCR was run by TCRdb on the 5' RACE reads, yielding one entry per CDR3 protein. The sample records hundreds of thousands of distinct CDR3 sequences, 15% being singletons. A remark on this clonotype: This may arise from a read error, as a much more abundant clone is one base away. The conserved phenylalanine or tryptophan normally closing the CDR3 is absent here, so this likely arose from a read error.

The germline gives CDR1 MNHEY, CDR2 SMNVEV (reference sequence). The CDR3 sequence is 16 residues long. J was trimmed by 4 bases and V by 5 bases; bases with no gene match: 11. The sample comprised PBMCs or a T cell subset sorted from them (not recorded which). The sequence was collected from an adult woman who had mild COVID-19 (a few samples of this study predate the infection). Cell type and time point are not known. The J gene is TRBJ2-7, the V gene TRBV27; 10 bases agree with TRBD1. This CDR3 is CASSRGGDRGKYEQYL. CDR3 coding DNA: TGTGCCAGCAGTCGAGGGGGGGACAGGGGAAAATACGAGCAGTACTTA.